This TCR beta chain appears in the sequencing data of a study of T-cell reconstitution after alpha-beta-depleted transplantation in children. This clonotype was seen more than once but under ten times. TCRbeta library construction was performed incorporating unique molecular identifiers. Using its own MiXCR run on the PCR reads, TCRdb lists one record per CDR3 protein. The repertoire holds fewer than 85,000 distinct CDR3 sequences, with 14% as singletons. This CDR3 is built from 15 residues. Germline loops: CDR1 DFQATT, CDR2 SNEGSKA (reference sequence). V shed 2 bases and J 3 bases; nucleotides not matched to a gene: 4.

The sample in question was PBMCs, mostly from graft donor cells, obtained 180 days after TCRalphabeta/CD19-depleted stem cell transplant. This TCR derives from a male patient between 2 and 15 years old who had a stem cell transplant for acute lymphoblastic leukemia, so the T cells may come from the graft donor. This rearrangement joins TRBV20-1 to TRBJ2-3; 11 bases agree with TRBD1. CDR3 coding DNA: TGCAGTGCTAGATGGACAGGGGGCGCGACAGATACGCAGTATTTT. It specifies CSARWTGGATDTQYF.